This T cell receptor beta chain stems from a study of T cell repertoires in cytomegalovirus infection. Study information: An indication of both CMV infection and matching HLA type came from public TCR beta signatures. Study-wide points: What dominated the ex vivo response were HLA-C-restricted CMV-specific TCR beta clonotypes.

Germline CDR1 MNHEY, CDR2 SMNVEV (reference sequence). This CDR3 region has 16 residues. Note on this clonotype: Its antigen is as yet unknown. Its ends do not fully match the called genes, so a read error is possible.

TCRdb re-analysed the reads in MiXCR, keeping a single row per CDR3 protein. The sample holds hundreds of thousands of distinct CDR3 sequences; roughly a third are singletons and the top ten take 13%. J is TRBJ2-3 and V is TRBV27; 10 nucleotides match TRBD1. The specimen was cultured CD8+ T cells from PBMCs, collected from culture after CMV antigen stimulation. This receptor was obtained from a human donor in good health (CMV status not recorded). Some clones in this sample may be carry-over from other donors' samples. CDR3 loop: CASRLWPGTGVDTQYF. In nucleotides, the CDR3 is TGTGCCAGCAGATTATGGCCGGGGACAGGGGTAGATACGCAGTATTTT.